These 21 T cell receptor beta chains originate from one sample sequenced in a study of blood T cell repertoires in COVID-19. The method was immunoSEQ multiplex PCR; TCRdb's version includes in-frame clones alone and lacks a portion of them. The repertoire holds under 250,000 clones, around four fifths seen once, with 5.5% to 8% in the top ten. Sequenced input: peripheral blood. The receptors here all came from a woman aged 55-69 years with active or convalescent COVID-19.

The CDR3 reads CASSSSGGRHGDEQFF. The DNA of the CDR3 is TGCGCCAGCAGCTCTTCGGGGGGACGGCATGGGGATGAGCAGTTCTTC. This chain connects TRBV5-1 to TRBJ2-1; 7 positions match TRBD2. J gave up 8 bases and V 3 bases, and 14 bases lay outside the gene matches. Germline lookup yields CDR1 SGHRS and CDR2 YFSETQ. CDR3 length: 16 amino acids. The entire variable domain, with the rest obtained from reference TRBV5-1 and TRBJ2-1, is as follows: KAGVTQTPRYLIKTRGQQVTLSCSPISGHRSVSWYQQTPGQGLQFLFEYFSETQRNKGNFPGRFSGRQFSNSRSEMNVSTLELGDSALYLCASSSSGGRHGDEQFFGPGTRLTVL.

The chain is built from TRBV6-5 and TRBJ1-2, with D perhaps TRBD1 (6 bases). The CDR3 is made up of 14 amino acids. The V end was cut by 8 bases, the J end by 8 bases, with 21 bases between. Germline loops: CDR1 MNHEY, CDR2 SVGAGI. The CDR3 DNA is TGTGCCAGCCGCCCATCGGCGGGGGCGGGAGGCTACACCTTC. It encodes CASRPSAGAGGYTF.

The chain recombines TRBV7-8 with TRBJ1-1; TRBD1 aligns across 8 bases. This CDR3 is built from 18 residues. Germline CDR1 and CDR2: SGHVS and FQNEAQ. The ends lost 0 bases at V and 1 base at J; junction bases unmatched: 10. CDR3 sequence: CASSLAPTGDRENTEAFF. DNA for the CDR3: TGTGCCAGCAGCTTAGCCCCGACAGGGGATCGGGAGAACACTGAAGCTTTCTTT.

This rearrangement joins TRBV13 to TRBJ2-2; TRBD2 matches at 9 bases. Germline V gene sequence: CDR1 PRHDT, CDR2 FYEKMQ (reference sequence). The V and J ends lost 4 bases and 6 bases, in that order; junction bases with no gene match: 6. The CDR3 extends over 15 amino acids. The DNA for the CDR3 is TGTGCCAGCAGCTCGCGGGGGGGCGCGTCCGGGGAGCTGTTTTTT. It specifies CASSSRGGASGELFF.

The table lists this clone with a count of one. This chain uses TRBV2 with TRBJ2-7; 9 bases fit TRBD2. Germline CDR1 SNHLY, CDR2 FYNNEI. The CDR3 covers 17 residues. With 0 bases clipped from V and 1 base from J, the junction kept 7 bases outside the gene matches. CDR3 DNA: TGTGCCAGCAGTGAAGCTGGGTCTAGCGGGGAATCCTACGAGCAGTACGTC. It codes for CASSEAGSSGESYEQYV.

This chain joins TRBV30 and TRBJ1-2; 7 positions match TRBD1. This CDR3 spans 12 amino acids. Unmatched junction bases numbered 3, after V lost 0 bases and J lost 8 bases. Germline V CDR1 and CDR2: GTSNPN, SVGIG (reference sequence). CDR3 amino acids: CAWSVGGMGYTF. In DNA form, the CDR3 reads TGTGCCTGGAGTGTAGGGGGCATGGGCTACACCTTC.

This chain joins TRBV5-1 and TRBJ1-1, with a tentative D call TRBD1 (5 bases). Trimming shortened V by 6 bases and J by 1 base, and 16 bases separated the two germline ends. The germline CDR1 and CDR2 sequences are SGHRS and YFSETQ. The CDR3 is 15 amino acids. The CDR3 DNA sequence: TGCGCCAGCACTAGGACAAGCCAGGGGAACACTGAAGCTTTCTTT. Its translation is CASTRTSQGNTEAFF.

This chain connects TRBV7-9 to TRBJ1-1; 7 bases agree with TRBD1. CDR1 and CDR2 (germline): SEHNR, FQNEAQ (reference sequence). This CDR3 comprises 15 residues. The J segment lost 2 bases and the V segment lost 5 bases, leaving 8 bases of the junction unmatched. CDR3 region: CASSAQQGTNTEAFF. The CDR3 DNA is TGTGCCAGCAGCGCCCAACAGGGGACTAACACTGAAGCTTTCTTT.

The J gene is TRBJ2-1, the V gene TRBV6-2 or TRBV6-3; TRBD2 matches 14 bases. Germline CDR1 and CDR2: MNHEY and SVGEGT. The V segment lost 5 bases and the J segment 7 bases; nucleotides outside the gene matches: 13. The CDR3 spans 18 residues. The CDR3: CASSNPGLAGAGGNEQFF. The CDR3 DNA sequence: TGTGCCAGCAGTAACCCGGGACTAGCGGGAGCTGGTGGGAATGAGCAGTTCTTC.

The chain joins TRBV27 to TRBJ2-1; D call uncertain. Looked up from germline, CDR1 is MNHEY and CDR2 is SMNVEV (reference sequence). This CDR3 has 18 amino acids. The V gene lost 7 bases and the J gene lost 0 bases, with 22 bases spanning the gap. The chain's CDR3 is CASTNRPWADSSYNEQFF. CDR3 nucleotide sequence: TGTGCCAGCACCAATCGACCCTGGGCCGATAGCTCCTACAATGAGCAGTTCTTC.

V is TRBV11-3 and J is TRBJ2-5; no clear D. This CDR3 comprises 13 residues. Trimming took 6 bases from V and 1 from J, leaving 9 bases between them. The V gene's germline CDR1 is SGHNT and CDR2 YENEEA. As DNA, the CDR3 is TGTGCCAGCAGGGCACAGAGCCAAGAGACCCAGTACTTC. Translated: CASRAQSQETQYF.

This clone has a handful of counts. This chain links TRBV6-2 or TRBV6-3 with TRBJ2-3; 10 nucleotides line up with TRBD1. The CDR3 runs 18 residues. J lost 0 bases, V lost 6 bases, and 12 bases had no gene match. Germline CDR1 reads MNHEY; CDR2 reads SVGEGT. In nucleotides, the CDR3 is TGTGCCAGCAGCCGCGCGGGACAGGGGACGGAAAGCACAGATACGCAGTATTTT. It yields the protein CASSRAGQGTESTDTQYF.

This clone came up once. CDR3 residues: CASSLFRFNSGRLADTQYF. The CDR3 nucleotides are TGTGCCAGCAGCTTATTTCGGTTTAATAGCGGGAGGCTAGCAGATACGCAGTATTTT. This rearrangement joins TRBV7-8 to TRBJ2-3, with 10 bases matching TRBD2. Germline CDR1 SGHVS, CDR2 FQNEAQ. After removal of 2 bases from V and 4 bases from J, the junction contained 15 bases not matched to a gene. The CDR3 extends over 19 amino acids.

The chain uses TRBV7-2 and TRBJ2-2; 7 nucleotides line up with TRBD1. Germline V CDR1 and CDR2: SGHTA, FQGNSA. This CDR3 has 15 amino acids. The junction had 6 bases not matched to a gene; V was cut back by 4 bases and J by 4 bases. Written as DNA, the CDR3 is TGTGCCAGCAGCTCTACAGGGGCGATCACCGGGGAGCTGTTTTTT. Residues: CASSSTGAITGELFF.

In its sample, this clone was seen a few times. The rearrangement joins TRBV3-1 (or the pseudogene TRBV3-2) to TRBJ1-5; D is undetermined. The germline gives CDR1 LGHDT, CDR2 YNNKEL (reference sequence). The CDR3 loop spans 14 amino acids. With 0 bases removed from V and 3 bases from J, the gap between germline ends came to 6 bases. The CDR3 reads CASSQDSFNQPQHF. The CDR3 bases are TGTGCCAGCAGCCAAGACAGTTTCAATCAGCCCCAGCATTTT.

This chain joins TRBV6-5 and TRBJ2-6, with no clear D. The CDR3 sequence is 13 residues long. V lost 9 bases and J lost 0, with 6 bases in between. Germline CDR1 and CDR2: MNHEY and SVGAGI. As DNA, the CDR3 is TGTGCCAGTACACCCTCTGGGGCCAACGTCCTGACTTTC. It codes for CASTPSGANVLTF.

CDR3 in DNA: TGCGCCAGCAGCTTGGTTACTAGCGGGAGCTCTACAGATACGCAGTATTTT. Protein: CASSLVTSGSSTDTQYF. This rearrangement joins TRBV5-1 to TRBJ2-3; 11 bases are a match to TRBD2. The J segment lost 3 bases and the V segment lost 0 bases, leaving 6 bases of the junction unmatched. CDR3 length: 17 amino acids. Germline CDR1 SGHRS, CDR2 YFSETQ.

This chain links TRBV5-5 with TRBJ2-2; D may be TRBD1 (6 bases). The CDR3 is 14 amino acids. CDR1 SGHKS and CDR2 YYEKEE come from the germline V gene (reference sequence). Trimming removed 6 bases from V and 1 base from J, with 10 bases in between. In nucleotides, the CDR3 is TGTGCCAGCACCCGAGGGGGGAACACCGGGGAGCTGTTTTTT. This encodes CASTRGGNTGELFF. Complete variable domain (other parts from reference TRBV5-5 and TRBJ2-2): DAGVTQSPTHLIKTRGQQVTLRCSPISGHKSVSWYQQVLGQGPQFIFQYYEKEERGRGNFPDRFSARQFPNYSSELNVNALLLGDSALYLCASTRGGNTGELFFGEGSRLTVL.

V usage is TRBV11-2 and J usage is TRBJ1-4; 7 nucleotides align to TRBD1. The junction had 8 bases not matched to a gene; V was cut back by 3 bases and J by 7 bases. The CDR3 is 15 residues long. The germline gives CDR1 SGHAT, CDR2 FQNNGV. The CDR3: CASSFPTGMSEKLFF. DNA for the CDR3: TGTGCCAGCAGCTTTCCGACAGGGATGAGTGAAAAACTGTTTTTT.

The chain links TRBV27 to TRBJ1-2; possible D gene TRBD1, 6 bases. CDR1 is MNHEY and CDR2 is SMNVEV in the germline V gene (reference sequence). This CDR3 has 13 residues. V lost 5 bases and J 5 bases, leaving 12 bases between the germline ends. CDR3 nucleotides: TGTGCCAGCAGTCCCGACAGGACATATGGCTACACCTTC. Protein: CASSPDRTYGYTF.

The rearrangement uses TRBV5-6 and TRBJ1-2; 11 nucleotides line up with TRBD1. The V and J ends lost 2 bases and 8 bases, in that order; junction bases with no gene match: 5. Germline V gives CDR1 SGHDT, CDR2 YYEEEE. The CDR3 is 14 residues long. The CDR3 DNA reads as TGTGCCAGCAGCTTCCAGGACAGGGGGCTAGGCTACACCTTC. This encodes CASSFQDRGLGYTF.